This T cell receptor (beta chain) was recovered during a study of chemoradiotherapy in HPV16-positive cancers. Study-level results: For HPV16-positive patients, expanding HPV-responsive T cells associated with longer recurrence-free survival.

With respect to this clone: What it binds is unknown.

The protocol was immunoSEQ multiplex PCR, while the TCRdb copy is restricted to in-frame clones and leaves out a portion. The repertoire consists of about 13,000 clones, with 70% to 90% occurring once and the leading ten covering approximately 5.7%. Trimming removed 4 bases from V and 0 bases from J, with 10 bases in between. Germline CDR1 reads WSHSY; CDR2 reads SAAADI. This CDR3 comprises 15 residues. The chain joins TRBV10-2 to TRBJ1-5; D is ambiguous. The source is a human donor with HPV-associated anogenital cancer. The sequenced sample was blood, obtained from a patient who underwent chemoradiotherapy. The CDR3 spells CASSVPGPSNQPQHF. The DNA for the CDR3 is TGCGCCAGCAGTGTCCCAGGACCTAGCAATCAGCCCCAGCATTTT.